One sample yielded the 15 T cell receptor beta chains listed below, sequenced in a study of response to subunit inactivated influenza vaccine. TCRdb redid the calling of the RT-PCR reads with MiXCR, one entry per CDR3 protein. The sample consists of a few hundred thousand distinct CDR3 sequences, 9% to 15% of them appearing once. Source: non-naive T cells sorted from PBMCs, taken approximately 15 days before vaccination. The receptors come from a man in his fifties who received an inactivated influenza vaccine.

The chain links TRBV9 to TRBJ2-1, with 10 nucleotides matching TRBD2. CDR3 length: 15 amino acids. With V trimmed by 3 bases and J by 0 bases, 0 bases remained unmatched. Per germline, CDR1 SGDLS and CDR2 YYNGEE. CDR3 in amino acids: CASSASGSSYNEQFF. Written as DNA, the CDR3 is TGTGCCAGCAGCGCTAGCGGGAGCTCCTACAATGAGCAGTTCTTC.

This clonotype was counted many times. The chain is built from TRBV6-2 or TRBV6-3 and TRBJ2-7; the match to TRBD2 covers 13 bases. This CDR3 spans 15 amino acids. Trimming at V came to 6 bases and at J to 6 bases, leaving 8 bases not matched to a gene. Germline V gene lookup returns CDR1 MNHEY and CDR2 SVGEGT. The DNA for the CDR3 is TGTGCCAGCAGGGAACTAGCGGGAGGGACTCGCGAGCAGTACTTC. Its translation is CASRELAGGTREQYF.

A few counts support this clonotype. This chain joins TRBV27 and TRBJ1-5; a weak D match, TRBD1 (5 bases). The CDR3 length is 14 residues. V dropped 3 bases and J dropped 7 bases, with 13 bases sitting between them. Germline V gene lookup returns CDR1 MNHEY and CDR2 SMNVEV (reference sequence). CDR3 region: CASSFAGVGQPQHF. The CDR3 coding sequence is TGTGCCAGCAGTTTTGCGGGGGTGGGGCAGCCCCAGCATTTT.

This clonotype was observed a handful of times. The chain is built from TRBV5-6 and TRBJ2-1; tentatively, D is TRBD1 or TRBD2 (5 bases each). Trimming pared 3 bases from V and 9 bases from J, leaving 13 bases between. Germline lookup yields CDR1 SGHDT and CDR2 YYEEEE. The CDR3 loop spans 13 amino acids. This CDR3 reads CASSWGPSGEQFF. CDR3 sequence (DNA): TGTGCCAGCAGCTGGGGACCGAGCGGTGAGCAGTTCTTC.

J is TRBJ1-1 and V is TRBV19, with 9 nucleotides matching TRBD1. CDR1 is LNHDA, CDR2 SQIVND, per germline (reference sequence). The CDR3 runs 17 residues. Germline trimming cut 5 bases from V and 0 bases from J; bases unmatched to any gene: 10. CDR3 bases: TGTGCCAGTAGTCCTCGTCCCGGGACAGGGATGAACACTGAAGCTTTCTTT. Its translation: CASSPRPGTGMNTEAFF.

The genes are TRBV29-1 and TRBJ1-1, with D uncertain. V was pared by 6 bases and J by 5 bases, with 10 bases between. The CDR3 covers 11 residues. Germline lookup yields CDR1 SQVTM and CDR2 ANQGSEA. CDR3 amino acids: CSVGGETEAFF. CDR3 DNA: TGCAGCGTAGGTGGGGAAACTGAAGCTTTCTTT.

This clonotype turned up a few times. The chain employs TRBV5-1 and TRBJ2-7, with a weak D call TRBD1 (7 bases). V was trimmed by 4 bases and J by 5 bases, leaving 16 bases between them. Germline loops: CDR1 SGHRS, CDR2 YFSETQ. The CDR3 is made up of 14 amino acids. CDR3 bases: TGCGCCAGCAGCGGAGGGACAGTATCTAACGAGCAGTACTTC. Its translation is CASSGGTVSNEQYF. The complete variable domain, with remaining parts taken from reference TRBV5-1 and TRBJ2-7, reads KAGVTQTPRYLIKTRGQQVTLSCSPISGHRSVSWYQQTPGQGLQFLFEYFSETQRNKGNFPGRFSGRQFSNSRSEMNVSTLELGDSALYLCASSGGTVSNEQYFGPGTRLTVT.

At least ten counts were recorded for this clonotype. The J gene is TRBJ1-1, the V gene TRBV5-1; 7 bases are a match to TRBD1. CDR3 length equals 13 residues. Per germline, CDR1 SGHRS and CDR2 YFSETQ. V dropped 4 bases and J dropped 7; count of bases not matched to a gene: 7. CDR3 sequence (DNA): TGCGCCAGCAGCCAAGGGGGCGGAGGTGAAGCTTTCTTT. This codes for CASSQGGGGEAFF.

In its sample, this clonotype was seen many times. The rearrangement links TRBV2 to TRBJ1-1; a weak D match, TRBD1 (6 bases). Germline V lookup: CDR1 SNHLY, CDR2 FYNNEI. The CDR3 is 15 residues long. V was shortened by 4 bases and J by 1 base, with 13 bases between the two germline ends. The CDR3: CASSGGAWENTEAFF. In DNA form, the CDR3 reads TGTGCCAGCAGTGGGGGGGCATGGGAGAACACTGAAGCTTTCTTT.

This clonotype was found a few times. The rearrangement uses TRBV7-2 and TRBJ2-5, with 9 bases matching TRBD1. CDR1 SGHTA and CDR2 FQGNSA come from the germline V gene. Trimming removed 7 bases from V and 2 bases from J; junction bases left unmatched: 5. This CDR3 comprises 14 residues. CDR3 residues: CASTRDRAQETQYF. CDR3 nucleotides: TGTGCCAGCACCCGGGACAGGGCACAAGAGACCCAGTACTTC. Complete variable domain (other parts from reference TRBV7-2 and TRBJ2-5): GAGVSQSPSNKVTEKGKDVELRCDPISGHTALYWYRQSLGQGLEFLIYFQGNSAPDKSGLPSDRFSAERTGGSVSTLTIQRTQQEDSAVYLCASTRDRAQETQYFGPGTRLLVL.

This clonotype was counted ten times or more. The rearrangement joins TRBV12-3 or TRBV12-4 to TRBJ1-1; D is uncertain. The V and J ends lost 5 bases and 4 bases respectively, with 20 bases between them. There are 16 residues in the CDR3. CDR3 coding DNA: TGTGCCAGCAGTAACCCCGGGAGCTGGTGGGGCACTGAAGCTTTCTTT. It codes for CASSNPGSWWGTEAFF.

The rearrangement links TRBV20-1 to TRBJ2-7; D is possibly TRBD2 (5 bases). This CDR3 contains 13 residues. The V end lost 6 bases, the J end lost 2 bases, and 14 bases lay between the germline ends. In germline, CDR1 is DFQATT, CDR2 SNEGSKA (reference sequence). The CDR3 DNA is TGCAGTGCCCCGGGGATCGGTGCCTACGAGCAGTACTTC. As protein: CSAPGIGAYEQYF.

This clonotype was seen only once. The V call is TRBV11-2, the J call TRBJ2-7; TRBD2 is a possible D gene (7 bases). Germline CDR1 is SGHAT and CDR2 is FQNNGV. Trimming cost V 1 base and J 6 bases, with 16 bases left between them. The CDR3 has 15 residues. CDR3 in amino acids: CASSLAGSGGSEQYF. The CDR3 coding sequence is TGTGCCAGCAGCTTAGCCGGTTCGGGGGGCTCCGAGCAGTACTTC. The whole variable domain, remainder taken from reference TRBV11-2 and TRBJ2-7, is EAGVAQSPRYKIIEKRQSVAFWCNPISGHATLYWYQQILGQGPKLLIQFQNNGVVDDSQLPKDRFSAERLKGVDSTLKIQPAKLEDSAVYLCASSLAGSGGSEQYFGPGTRLTVT.

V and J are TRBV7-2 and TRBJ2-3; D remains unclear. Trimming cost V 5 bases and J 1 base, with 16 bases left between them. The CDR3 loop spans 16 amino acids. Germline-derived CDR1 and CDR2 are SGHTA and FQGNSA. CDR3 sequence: CASSQGILMGTDTQYF. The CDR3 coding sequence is TGTGCCAGCAGCCAAGGTATCCTCATGGGCACAGATACGCAGTATTTT.

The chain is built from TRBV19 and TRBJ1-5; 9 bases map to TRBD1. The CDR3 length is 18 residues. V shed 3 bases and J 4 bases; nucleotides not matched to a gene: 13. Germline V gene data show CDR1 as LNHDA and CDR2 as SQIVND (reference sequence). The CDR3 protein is CASSILGTGNMRNQPQHF. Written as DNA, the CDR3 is TGTGCCAGTAGTATCCTAGGGACAGGGAACATGAGGAATCAGCCCCAGCATTTT.